These 10 T cell receptor beta chains originate from one sample sequenced in a study of shared clonotypes between healthy human individuals. CD45RO-negative CD8 cells positively selected for CCR7 made up the naive population, which excluded terminally differentiated effector memory CD45RA+ cells. Clones were read by immunoSEQ multiplex PCR, and TCRdb kept only the in-frame ones, dropping some. The sample has around 2.1 million clones; about 93% are singletons. Sequencing was done on a sample of naive CD8+ T cells from PBMCs. The receptors come from a young man in good health. Some clones in this sample may be carry-over from other donors' samples.

Points on this clone: The same CDR3 arises from other DNA sequences in this sample as well. This rearrangement joins TRBV28 to TRBJ2-1, with TRBD2 matching over 8 bases. Trimming removed 5 bases from V and 3 bases from J; junction bases left unmatched: 3. The germline gives CDR1 MDHEN, CDR2 SYDVKM. The CDR3 sequence is 14 residues long. CDR3 in amino acids: CASSPTSGYNEQFF. The DNA for the CDR3 is TGTGCCAGCAGTCCTACTAGCGGCTACAATGAGCAGTTCTTC.

The chain links TRBV19 to TRBJ2-1; D ambiguous. The V and J ends lost 6 bases and 2 bases respectively, with 8 bases between them. CDR3 length: 13 residues. From germline, CDR1 is LNHDA and CDR2 SQIVND (reference sequence). CDR3 nucleotides: TGTGCCAGTAGCCTTAGCCCCTACAATGAGCAGTTCTTC. Protein: CASSLSPYNEQFF.

CDR3 nucleotide sequence: TGTGCCAGCAGCCCCACAGAGGCGGGTGAGCAGTTCTTC. This encodes CASSPTEAGEQFF. V is TRBV11-2 and J is TRBJ2-1, with D possibly TRBD2 on 5 matching bases. Germline V CDR1 and CDR2: SGHAT, FQNNGV. CDR3 size: 13 residues. V was shortened by 5 bases and J by 9 bases, with 14 bases between the two germline ends.

The chain is built from TRBV11-2 and TRBJ2-1; D is unresolved. CDR1 and CDR2 (germline): SGHAT, FQNNGV. V was clipped by 5 bases and J by 7 bases, with 9 bases between them. This CDR3 has 12 residues. DNA for the CDR3: TGTGCCAGCAGCCTCCTGTGGAATGAGCAGTTCTTC. Its translation is CASSLLWNEQFF.

The rearrangement joins TRBV28 to TRBJ2-7; the D is unclear. The CDR3 loop spans 14 amino acids. Germline assignment: CDR1 MDHEN and CDR2 SYDVKM. Trimming removed 7 bases from V and 6 bases from J, with 19 bases in between. Written as DNA, the CDR3 is TGTGCCAGCATTTCCCGTAGTTCGGGCCGCGAGCAGTACTTC. Amino acid sequence: CASISRSSGREQYF.

The chain has TRBV19 and TRBJ2-1, with D possibly matching TRBD2 (5 bases). Germline loops: CDR1 LNHDA, CDR2 SQIVND (reference sequence). The CDR3 loop spans 13 amino acids. V lost 2 bases to trimming and J lost 5 bases, with 7 bases between them. CDR3 coding DNA: TGTGCCAGTAGTATACGGGGAGACAATGAGCAGTTCTTC. This gives the protein CASSIRGDNEQFF.

This chain connects TRBV4-1 to TRBJ2-3, with a tentative D call TRBD2 (6 bases). CDR3 length: 16 amino acids. Germline V gives CDR1 MGHRA, CDR2 YSYEKL. Trimming pared 6 bases from V and 2 bases from J, leaving 18 bases between. This CDR3 reads CASRSRFSGSTDTQYF. CDR3 nucleotide sequence: TGCGCCAGCAGAAGCCGTTTTAGCGGCTCCACAGATACGCAGTATTTT.

The chain joins TRBV29-1 to TRBJ2-3; tentatively, D is TRBD2 (5 bases). Germline values: CDR1 SQVTM, CDR2 ANQGSEA. V lost 1 base and J lost 2, with 16 bases in between. The CDR3 runs to 16 residues. CDR3 protein: CSVEVGIGLSTDTQYF. CDR3 nucleotide sequence: TGCAGCGTTGAAGTGGGGATAGGACTTTCCACAGATACGCAGTATTTT.

V and J are TRBV9 and TRBJ2-2; no definite D call. V lost 4 bases, J lost 2 bases, and 21 bases lay in between. CDR1 and CDR2 from the germline V gene are SGDLS and YYNGEE. The CDR3 length is 18 residues. CDR3 sequence: CASSFPQGPMGNTGELFF. CDR3 nucleotide sequence: TGTGCCAGCAGCTTCCCCCAAGGGCCCATGGGAAACACCGGGGAGCTGTTTTTT. The full variable domain, in which reference TRBV9 and TRBJ2-2 provide the parts outside the CDR3, is DSGVTQTPKHLITATGQRVTLRCSPRSGDLSVYWYQQSLDQGLQFLIQYYNGEERAKGNILERFSAQQFPDLHSELNLSSLELGDSALYFCASSFPQGPMGNTGELFFGEGSRLTVL.

The chain links TRBV28 to TRBJ2-2, with a weak D call TRBD1 (6 bases). The CDR3 length is 14 residues. Deletions cut 6 bases from V and 0 bases from J, with 8 bases between. Germline lookup yields CDR1 MDHEN and CDR2 SYDVKM. CDR3: CASRDSANTGELFF. The CDR3 DNA reads TGTGCCAGCAGGGACAGCGCGAACACCGGGGAGCTGTTTTTT.